The clone carrying this T cell receptor beta chain was observed a handful of times. Its antigen is currently unknown. Memory CD4+ cells were defined as CD4+CD45RO+CD25-. Trimming pared 6 bases from V and 1 base from J, leaving 12 bases between. In germline, CDR1 is MNHEY, CDR2 SVGAGI. This CDR3 contains 15 residues. Findings and limits, study-wide: In terms of TCR gene usage, tumor memory CD4+ T cells clustered together with blood and lymph node memory CD4+ cells, as well as with lymph node naive CD4+ cells. Larger-cohort validation covered only one TCR beta V-J rearrangement.

Semi-nested PCR with Nested Universal Primer A followed constant-region reverse priming of full-length variable regions. TCRdb recomputed calls from the 5' RACE reads with MiXCR, one row per CDR3 protein. This sample carries tens of thousands of distinct CDR3 sequences, 25% to 30% of them seen once, and the ten largest clones take 2.5% to 3.5%. The rearrangement joins TRBV6-5 to TRBJ2-2; no firm D call. Sequencing was done on a sample of tumor-infiltrating memory CD4+ T cells sorted from the breast tumor. The subset denotes: memory CD4+ T cells, CD4+CD45RO+CD25-. The receptor's source is a female donor with breast cancer. Written as DNA, the CDR3 is TGTGCCAGCAGGGTTAATTCGGGGAACACCGGGGAGCTGTTTTTT. Its protein is CASRVNSGNTGELFF.